The 29 T cell receptor beta chains below come from one sample, sequenced in a study of shared clonotypes between healthy human individuals. Some clones are missing from TCRdb's copy, which holds only in-frame ones; the method was immunoSEQ multiplex PCR. The repertoire holds roughly 2.2 million clones, with 85% to 95% as singletons. The source material was naive CD4+ T cells from PBMCs. Subset described: CD45RA+ positively selected. These receptors originate from a man younger than 30 in good health. Some clones in this sample may be carry-over from other donors' samples.

The chain combines TRBV2 with TRBJ2-1, with D perhaps TRBD1 or TRBD2 (5 bases each). The CDR3 runs to 12 residues. From germline, CDR1 is SNHLY and CDR2 FYNNEI. The ends were cut back, 7 bases at V and 14 bases at J, with 18 bases in the middle. As DNA, the CDR3 is TGTGCCAGCAAACCCGAGGGACCCAGGGAGTTCTTC. It codes for CASKPEGPREFF.

This rearrangement joins TRBV2 to TRBJ1-1, with 7 bases fitting TRBD1. CDR1 and CDR2 from the germline V gene are SNHLY and FYNNEI. The CDR3 covers 14 residues. The junction had 14 bases not matched to a gene; V was cut back by 8 bases and J by 8 bases. CDR3 in amino acids: CASGTQGVGREAFF. In DNA form, the CDR3 reads TGTGCCAGCGGAACTCAGGGGGTCGGTAGGGAAGCTTTCTTT.

The chain carries TRBV30 and TRBJ2-3; D not resolved. V lost 0 bases to trimming and J lost 0 bases, with 7 bases between them. Germline CDR1 GTSNPN, CDR2 SVGIG (reference sequence). The CDR3 sequence is 14 residues long. The CDR3 coding sequence is TGTGCCTGGAGTGTAGGTCGTAGCACAGATACGCAGTATTTT. Encoded protein: CAWSVGRSTDTQYF.

The chain has TRBV4-2 and TRBJ2-5; 11 nucleotides match TRBD2. This CDR3 is 17 amino acids long. Germline V lookup: CDR1 LGHNA, CDR2 YNFKEQ. The ends lost 4 bases at V and 3 bases at J; junction bases unmatched: 10. For the CDR3, the DNA is TGTGCCAGCAGCCCACGCCCTACTAGCGGGGGAGAAGAGACCCAGTACTTC. Its translation is CASSPRPTSGGEETQYF.

V and J are TRBV6-8 and TRBJ1-5; no firm D call. V was trimmed by 0 bases and J by 1 base, leaving 13 bases between them. This CDR3 is built from 17 residues. Germline V gene sequence: CDR1 MNHGY, CDR2 SAAAGT. CDR3 nucleotides: TGTGCCAGCAGTTACTCGAGCCAGCCCGAGAGCAATCAGCCCCAGCATTTT. This gives the protein CASSYSSQPESNQPQHF.

The V call is TRBV6-5, the J call TRBJ2-3; D is ambiguous. Germline V gene lookup returns CDR1 MNHEY and CDR2 SVGAGI. Trimming took 4 bases from V and 1 from J, leaving 9 bases between them. This CDR3 contains 14 residues. CDR3 residues: CASSSRLGTDTQYF. The CDR3 bases are TGTGCCAGCAGTTCCCGATTGGGCACAGATACGCAGTATTTT.

A note on this clone: At the DNA level, this CDR3 is encoded by other sequences in the same sample as well. The V gene is TRBV29-1, the J gene TRBJ2-7; TRBD1 aligns across 7 bases. Germline assignment: CDR1 SQVTM and CDR2 ANQGSEA. With 6 bases clipped from V and 4 bases from J, the junction kept 9 bases outside the gene matches. This CDR3 has 13 residues. CDR3 residues: CSVRQGPSYEQYF. The CDR3 DNA is TGCAGCGTGAGACAGGGTCCCTCTTACGAGCAGTACTTC.

This clone was counted a few times. V gene TRBV11-2 combines with J gene TRBJ1-2, with D possibly matching TRBD1 (5 bases). The CDR3 runs to 15 residues. Germline lookup yields CDR1 SGHAT and CDR2 FQNNGV. V dropped 1 base and J dropped 3 bases, with 12 bases sitting between them. DNA of the CDR3: TGTGCCAGCAGCTTAGGTACCGGGACGTACTATGGCTACACCTTC. It yields the protein CASSLGTGTYYGYTF.

This chain uses TRBV28 with TRBJ2-7, with D perhaps TRBD2 (6 bases). V was shortened by 3 bases and J by 4 bases, with 16 bases between the two germline ends. Germline V gene data show CDR1 as MDHEN and CDR2 as SYDVKM. This CDR3 contains 15 residues. The CDR3 reads CASSFTGDPIYEQYF. The CDR3 nucleotides are TGTGCCAGCAGTTTCACGGGGGACCCAATTTACGAGCAGTACTTC.

V usage is TRBV28 and J usage is TRBJ2-5; D perhaps matches TRBD1 (5 bases). Looked up from germline, CDR1 is MDHEN and CDR2 is SYDVKM. The CDR3 has 15 residues. V lost 5 bases and J 2 bases, leaving 15 bases between the germline ends. The CDR3 coding sequence is TGTGCCAGCAGTCTCTTGGGGCCAATACAAGAGACCCAGTACTTC. Its translation is CASSLLGPIQETQYF.

The chain links TRBV19 to TRBJ2-2; D is ambiguous. The V end was cut by 3 bases, the J end by 0 bases, with 5 bases between. CDR1 and CDR2 (germline): LNHDA, SQIVND (reference sequence). This CDR3 has 14 residues. CDR3 loop: CASSIATNTGELFF. The CDR3 coding sequence is TGTGCCAGTAGTATTGCTACGAACACCGGGGAGCTGTTTTTT. Full variable domain (remainder filled in from reference TRBV19 and TRBJ2-2): DGGITQSPKYLFRKEGQNVTLSCEQNLNHDAMYWYRQDPGQGLRLIYYSQIVNDFQKGDIAEGYSVSREKKESFPLTVTSAQKNPTAFYLCASSIATNTGELFFGEGSRLTVL.

This chain joins TRBV28 and TRBJ1-4; possibly TRBD1 for D (6 bases). This CDR3 has 13 residues. Trimming took off 8 bases at V and 8 bases at J, with 15 bases between the two ends. Germline V CDR1 and CDR2: MDHEN, SYDVKM. The CDR3 sequence: CASCEGGGEKLFF. The CDR3 DNA is TGTGCCAGCTGTGAAGGGGGAGGCGAAAAACTGTTTTTT.

The genes are TRBV5-4 and TRBJ1-4; 7 bases match TRBD1. Trimming took 3 bases from V and 7 from J; bases not matched to a gene: 9. The germline CDR1 and CDR2 sequences are SGHNT and YYREEE (reference sequence). This CDR3 is 15 amino acids long. CDR3 bases: TGTGCCAGCAGCTCATCGACAGGGCGAAGTGAAAAACTGTTTTTT. It encodes CASSSSTGRSEKLFF. Full variable domain (remainder filled in from reference TRBV5-4 and TRBJ1-4): ETGVTQSPTHLIKTRGQQVTLRCSSQSGHNTVSWYQQALGQGPQFIFQYYREEENGRGNFPPRFSGLQFPNYSSELNVNALELDDSALYLCASSSSTGRSEKLFFGSGTQLSVL.

CDR3 in amino acids: CASSLSGARGELFF. The CDR3, as DNA: TGTGCCAGCAGTTTATCAGGGGCCCGCGGGGAGCTGTTTTTT. The V call is TRBV28, the J call TRBJ2-2; D is perhaps TRBD1 (6 bases). Trimming removed 1 base at V and 7 bases at J, with 10 bases between. The CDR3 sequence is 14 residues long. Looked up from germline, CDR1 is MDHEN and CDR2 is SYDVKM.

The V and J genes are TRBV5-1 and TRBJ2-1, with D hard to call. Looked up from germline, CDR1 is SGHRS and CDR2 is YFSETQ. V lost 1 base to trimming and J lost 8 bases, with 10 bases between them. The CDR3 spans 13 residues. The CDR3 nucleotides read TGCGCCAGCAGCTTGCGCTCCCCTGATGAGCAGTTCTTC. This codes for CASSLRSPDEQFF.

The V call is TRBV5-4, the J call TRBJ2-1; D perhaps matches TRBD2 (5 bases). Germline V gives CDR1 SGHNT, CDR2 YYREEE (reference sequence). Trimming removed 2 bases from V and 3 bases from J, with 12 bases in between. This CDR3 comprises 15 residues. CDR3: CASSFGSVSYNEQFF. The CDR3 coding sequence is TGTGCCAGCAGCTTTGGTAGCGTAAGCTACAATGAGCAGTTCTTC.

This chain joins TRBV5-1 and TRBJ2-7; 7 positions agree with TRBD2. The germline gives CDR1 SGHRS, CDR2 YFSETQ. The CDR3 contains 15 residues. V was pared by 0 bases and J by 5 bases, with 8 bases of the junction left unmatched. This CDR3 is CASSLVGLGPDEQYF. CDR3 coding DNA: TGCGCCAGCAGCTTGGTAGGACTAGGGCCTGACGAGCAGTACTTC.

As to this clone: Within the sample, other DNA sequences also encode this same CDR3. The genes are TRBV7-2 and TRBJ2-7; D unclear. CDR1 and CDR2 (germline): SGHTA, FQGNSA. Trimming removed 1 base from V and 7 bases from J, with 8 bases in between. This CDR3 is 12 amino acids long. The CDR3 reads CASSLGLREQYF. In nucleotides, the CDR3 is TGTGCCAGCAGCTTAGGCCTGCGGGAGCAGTACTTC.

This clone was recorded once. The CDR3 region is CASSYSTYSNQPQHF. DNA of the CDR3: TGTGCCAGCAGTTACTCGACATATAGCAATCAGCCCCAGCATTTT. The chain is built from TRBV6-6 and TRBJ1-5; D call uncertain. Germline values: CDR1 MNHNY, CDR2 SVGAGI (reference sequence). This CDR3 has 15 residues. The V end was cut by 0 bases, the J end by 0 bases, with 6 bases between.

The V gene is TRBV19, the J gene TRBJ2-3; TRBD1 is a possible D gene (5 bases). Germline V gene data show CDR1 as LNHDA and CDR2 as SQIVND (reference sequence). The CDR3 has 15 residues. Trimming cost V 5 bases and J 1 base, with 13 bases left between them. The CDR3 nucleotides read TGTGCCAGTAGTCCCCTCGGACAAGGCACAGATACGCAGTATTTT. Protein product: CASSPLGQGTDTQYF.

V usage is TRBV29-1 and J usage is TRBJ2-5; 9 positions match TRBD2. After removal of 5 bases from V and 5 bases from J, the junction contained 9 bases not matched to a gene. This CDR3 spans 14 amino acids. Germline loops: CDR1 SQVTM, CDR2 ANQGSEA. The CDR3 nucleotides are TGCAGCGTTCAAGGACTAGCGAAATGGGAGACCCAGTACTTC. It encodes CSVQGLAKWETQYF.

The chain uses TRBV6-4 and TRBJ2-6, with 9 bases identical to TRBD1. Trimming took 5 bases from V and 5 from J; bases not matched to a gene: 7. The CDR3 has 16 residues. Germline V gives CDR1 MRHNA, CDR2 SNTAGT. The CDR3 DNA follows: TGTGCCAGCAGTTTACAGGGGGCGTCCCGGGCCAACGTCCTGACTTTC. Its translation: CASSLQGASRANVLTF.

This clone was seen just once. This rearrangement joins TRBV19 to TRBJ1-5; no clear D gene. Trimming stripped 5 bases from V and 1 base from J, with 15 bases between. Per the germline V gene, CDR1 is LNHDA and CDR2 is SQIVND (reference sequence). The length of the CDR3 is 16 residues. As DNA, the CDR3 is TGTGCCAGTAGTTATCCTCGGGGTAACAGCAATCAGCCCCAGCATTTT. Protein sequence: CASSYPRGNSNQPQHF. The full variable domain, rest sourced from reference TRBV19 and TRBJ1-5, is DGGITQSPKYLFRKEGQNVTLSCEQNLNHDAMYWYRQDPGQGLRLIYYSQIVNDFQKGDIAEGYSVSREKKESFPLTVTSAQKNPTAFYLCASSYPRGNSNQPQHFGDGTRLSIL.

This clone was seen just once. J is TRBJ1-1 and V is TRBV11-2; possibly TRBD1 for D (5 bases). CDR3 length: 13 amino acids. Germline loops: CDR1 SGHAT, CDR2 FQNNGV. V lost 6 bases and J 11 bases, leaving 19 bases between the germline ends. DNA for the CDR3: TGTGCCAGCAGTCAACTCCGGGGCCACCCCGCTTTCTTT. Translation gives CASSQLRGHPAFF.

The chain joins TRBV7-6 to TRBJ2-7; no clear D gene. The germline CDR1 and CDR2 sequences are SGHVS and FNYEAQ. V was shortened by 5 bases and J by 1 base, with 12 bases between the two germline ends. CDR3 length: 14 amino acids. In DNA form, the CDR3 reads TGTGCCAGCAGCCATCCCCCCGGGTCCTACGAGCAGTACTTC. Protein: CASSHPPGSYEQYF.

The J gene is TRBJ2-7, the V gene TRBV28; the D gene is possibly TRBD2 (6 bases). Germline CDR1 MDHEN, CDR2 SYDVKM. The germline V and J ends were trimmed by 5 bases and 5 bases, with 16 bases remaining between them. This CDR3 has 14 residues. CDR3 region: CASSAPGALNEQYF. CDR3 nucleotides: TGTGCCAGCAGTGCTCCGGGAGCTTTGAACGAGCAGTACTTC. Filled out from reference TRBV28 and TRBJ2-7, the complete variable domain reads DVKVTQSSRYLVKRTGEKVFLECVQDMDHENMFWYRQDPGLGLRLIYFSYDVKMKEKGDIPEGYSVSREKKERFSLILESASTNQTSMYLCASSAPGALNEQYFGPGTRLTVT.

The V call is TRBV7-2, the J call TRBJ1-5; D remains ambiguous. Trimming shortened V by 0 bases and J by 7 bases, and 16 bases separated the two germline ends. Looked up from germline, CDR1 is SGHTA and CDR2 is FQGNSA. The CDR3 runs 16 residues. The CDR3 DNA reads TGTGCCAGCAGCTTAGCGTGGAAGGGAGGCGGGCAGCCCCAGCATTTT. This translates into CASSLAWKGGGQPQHF.

J is TRBJ1-5 and V is TRBV6-5, with 11 bases fitting TRBD1. Germline lookup yields CDR1 MNHEY and CDR2 SVGAGI. The CDR3 extends over 14 amino acids. Germline trimming cut 5 bases from V and 6 bases from J; bases unmatched to any gene: 3. Here the CDR3 reads CASSRDRGFQPQHF. Here the CDR3 DNA reads TGTGCCAGCAGTCGGGACAGGGGGTTTCAGCCCCAGCATTTT.

The chain uses TRBV5-1 and TRBJ2-3; possibly TRBD2 for D (5 bases). Germline CDR1 is SGHRS and CDR2 is YFSETQ. The V and J ends lost 0 bases and 3 bases respectively, with 11 bases between them. The CDR3 loop spans 15 amino acids. The CDR3, as DNA: TGCGCCAGCAGCTTGGACCCAACGGGGACAGATACGCAGTATTTT. Translating gives CASSLDPTGTDTQYF.